This T cell receptor (beta chain) was documented in a study of T cell changes during pregnancy in multiple sclerosis. TCRdb's copy holds only in-frame clones and misses some; the assay was immunoSEQ multiplex PCR. The sample contains approximately 27,000 clones, 85% to 95% of which appear only once. This clone appeared once. V lost 0 bases, J lost 5 bases, and 9 bases stayed unmatched. The germline V gene encodes CDR1 SGHNT and CDR2 YYREEE (reference sequence). The CDR3 totals 16 residues. The TCR was taken from a female donor with multiple sclerosis, enrolled in a pregnancy study. The genes are TRBV5-4 and TRBJ2-5, with TRBD2 identical over 8 bases. The input for sequencing was CD4+ T cells from peripheral blood mononuclear cells, taken in the first trimester of pregnancy. CDR3 loop: CASSLGNMRLAETQYF. The CDR3 coding sequence is TGTGCCAGCAGCTTGGGAAATATGCGACTAGCGGAGACCCAGTACTTC.